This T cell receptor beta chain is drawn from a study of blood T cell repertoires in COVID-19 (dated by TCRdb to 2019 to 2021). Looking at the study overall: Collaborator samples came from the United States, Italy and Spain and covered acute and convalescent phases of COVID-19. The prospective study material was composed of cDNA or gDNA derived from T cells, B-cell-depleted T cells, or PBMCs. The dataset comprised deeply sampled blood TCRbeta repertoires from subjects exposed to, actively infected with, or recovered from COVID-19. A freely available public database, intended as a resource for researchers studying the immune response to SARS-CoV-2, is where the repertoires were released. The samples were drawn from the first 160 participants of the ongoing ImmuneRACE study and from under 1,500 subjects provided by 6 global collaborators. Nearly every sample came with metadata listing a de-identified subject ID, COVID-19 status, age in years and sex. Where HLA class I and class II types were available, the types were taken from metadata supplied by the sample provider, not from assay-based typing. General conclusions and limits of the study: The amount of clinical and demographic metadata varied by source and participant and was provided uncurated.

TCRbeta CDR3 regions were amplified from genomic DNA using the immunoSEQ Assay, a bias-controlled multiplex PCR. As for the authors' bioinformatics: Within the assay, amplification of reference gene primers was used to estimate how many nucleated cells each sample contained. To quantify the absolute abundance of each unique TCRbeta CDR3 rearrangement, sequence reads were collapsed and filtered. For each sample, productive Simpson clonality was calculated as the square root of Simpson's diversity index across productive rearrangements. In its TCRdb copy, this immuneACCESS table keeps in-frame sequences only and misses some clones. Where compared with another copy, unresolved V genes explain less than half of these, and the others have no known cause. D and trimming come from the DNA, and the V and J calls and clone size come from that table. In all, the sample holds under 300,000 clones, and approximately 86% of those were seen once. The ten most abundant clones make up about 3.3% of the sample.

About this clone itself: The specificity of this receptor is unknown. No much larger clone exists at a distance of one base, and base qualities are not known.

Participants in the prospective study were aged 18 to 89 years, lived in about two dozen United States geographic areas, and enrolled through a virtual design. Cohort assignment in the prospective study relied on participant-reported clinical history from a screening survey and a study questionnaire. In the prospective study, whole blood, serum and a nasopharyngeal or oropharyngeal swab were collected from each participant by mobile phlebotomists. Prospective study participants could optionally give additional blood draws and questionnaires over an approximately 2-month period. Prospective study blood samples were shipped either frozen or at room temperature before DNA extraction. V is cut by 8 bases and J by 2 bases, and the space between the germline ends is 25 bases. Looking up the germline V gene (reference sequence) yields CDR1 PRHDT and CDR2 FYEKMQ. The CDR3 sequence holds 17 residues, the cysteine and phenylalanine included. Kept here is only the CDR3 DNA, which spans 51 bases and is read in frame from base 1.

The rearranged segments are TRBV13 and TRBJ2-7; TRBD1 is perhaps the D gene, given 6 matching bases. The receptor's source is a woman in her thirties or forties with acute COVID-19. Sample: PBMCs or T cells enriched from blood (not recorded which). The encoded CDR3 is CASGRIAQGGRTYEQYF. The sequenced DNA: TGTGCCAGCGGCCGAATAGCCCAAGGGGGAAGGACCTACGAGCAGTACTTC.